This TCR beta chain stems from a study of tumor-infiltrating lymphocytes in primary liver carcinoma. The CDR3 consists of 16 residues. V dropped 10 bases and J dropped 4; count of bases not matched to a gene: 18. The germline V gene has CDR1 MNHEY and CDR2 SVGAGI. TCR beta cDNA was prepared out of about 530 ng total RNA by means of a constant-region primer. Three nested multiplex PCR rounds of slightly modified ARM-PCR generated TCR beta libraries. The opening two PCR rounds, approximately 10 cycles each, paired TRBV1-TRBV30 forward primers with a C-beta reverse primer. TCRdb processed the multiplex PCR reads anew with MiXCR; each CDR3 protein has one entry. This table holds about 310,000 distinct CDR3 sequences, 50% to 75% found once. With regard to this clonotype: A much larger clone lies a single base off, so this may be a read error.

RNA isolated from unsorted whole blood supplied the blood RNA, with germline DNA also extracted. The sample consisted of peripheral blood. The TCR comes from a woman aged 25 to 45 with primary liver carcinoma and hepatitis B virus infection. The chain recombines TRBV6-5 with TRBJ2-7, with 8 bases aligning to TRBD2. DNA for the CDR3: TGTGCCAACAGCCGAACTCACAGCGGGAGCGGGTACGAGCAGTACTTC. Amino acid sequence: CANSRTHSGSGYEQYF.